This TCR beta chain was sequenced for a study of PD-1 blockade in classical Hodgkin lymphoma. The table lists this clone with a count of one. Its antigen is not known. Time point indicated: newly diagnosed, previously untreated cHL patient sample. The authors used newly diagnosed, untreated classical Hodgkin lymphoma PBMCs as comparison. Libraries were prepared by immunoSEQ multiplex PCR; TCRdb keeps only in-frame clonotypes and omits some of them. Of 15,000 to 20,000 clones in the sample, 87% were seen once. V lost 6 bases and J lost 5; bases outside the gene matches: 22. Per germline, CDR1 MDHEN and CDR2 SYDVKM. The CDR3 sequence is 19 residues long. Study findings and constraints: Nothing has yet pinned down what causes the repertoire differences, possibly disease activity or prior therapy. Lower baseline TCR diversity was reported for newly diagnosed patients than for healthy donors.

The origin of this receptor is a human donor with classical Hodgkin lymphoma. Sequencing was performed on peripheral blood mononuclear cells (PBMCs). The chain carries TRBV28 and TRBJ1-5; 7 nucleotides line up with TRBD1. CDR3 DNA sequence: TGTGCCAGCAGCCTGGGGAGGGGGCGCTTCTTTAAACGTGATCAGCCCCAGCATTTT. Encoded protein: CASSLGRGRFFKRDQPQHF.